These T cell receptor beta chains were read from a single sample in a study of T cell responses to AZD1222 COVID-19 vaccine. Data came from immunoSEQ multiplex PCR; TCRdb stores just in-frame clones and leaves some out. This sample has 120,000 to 150,000 clones, with approximately 88% found just once. This specimen was peripheral blood, taken on day 0 of AZD1222 vaccination. The receptors derive from an adult in good health. Each CDR3 is given with its conserved first and last residue. D genes are given only for firm matches. Part of the rows lack a size; the others show once, few, many or a class for expanded clones.

CDR3 protein: CASSQKANYGYTF; CDR3 DNA: TGTGCCAGCAGCCAAAAGGCTAACTATGGCTACACCTTC; D gene: NA; clone size: once; J gene: TRBJ1-2; V gene: TRBV16
CDR3 protein: CASGARGGETQYF; CDR3 DNA: TGTGCCAGCGGGGCCAGGGGGGGAGAGACCCAGTACTTC; D gene: NA; clone size: once; J gene: TRBJ2-5; V gene: TRBV2
CDR3 protein: CASSSGTSGKNIQYF; CDR3 DNA: TGTGCCAGCAGCTCTGGGACTAGCGGCAAAAACATTCAGTACTTC; D gene: TRBD2; clone size: NA; J gene: TRBJ2-4; V gene: TRBV11-1
CDR3 protein: CASSYAYTGYTF; CDR3 DNA: TGTGCCAGCAGTTACGCTTATACTGGCTACACCTTC; D gene: NA; clone size: NA; J gene: TRBJ1-2; V gene: TRBV6-2/TRBV6-3
CDR3 protein: CASSLGGIGTDTQYF; CDR3 DNA: TGTGCCAGCAGCTTGGGTGGGATCGGCACAGATACGCAGTATTTT; D gene: NA; clone size: NA; J gene: TRBJ2-3; V gene: TRBV5-4
CDR3 protein: CASSDSGETGNTIYF; CDR3 DNA: TGTGCCAGCAGTGATTCAGGGGAGACTGGAAACACCATATATTTT; D gene: NA; clone size: NA; J gene: TRBJ1-3; V gene: TRBV6-1
CDR3 protein: CAISESVDYEQYF; CDR3 DNA: TGTGCCATCAGTGAGTCGGTAGACTACGAGCAGTACTTC; D gene: NA; clone size: NA; J gene: TRBJ2-7; V gene: TRBV10-3
CDR3 protein: CASSIDRTNYGYTF; CDR3 DNA: TGTGCCAGTAGTATAGATCGAACTAACTATGGCTACACCTTC; D gene: NA; clone size: NA; J gene: TRBJ1-2; V gene: TRBV19
CDR3 protein: CASREASSYNSPLHF; CDR3 DNA: TGTGCCAGCAGAGAAGCTAGCTCCTATAATTCACCCCTCCACTTT; D gene: NA; clone size: once; J gene: TRBJ1-6; V gene: TRBV6-4
CDR3 protein: CASSEAGGTGGASGYGYTF; CDR3 DNA: TGTGCCAGCAGTGAGGCGGGGGGAACAGGGGGCGCCAGTGGCTATGGCTACACCTTC; D gene: TRBD1; clone size: few; J gene: TRBJ1-2; V gene: TRBV6-1
CDR3 protein: CASSRDWSSGNTIYF; CDR3 DNA: TGCGCCAGCAGTCGGGACTGGAGCTCTGGAAACACCATATATTTT; D gene: NA; clone size: NA; J gene: TRBJ1-3; V gene: TRBV5-1
CDR3 protein: CASSYTGGYGYTF; CDR3 DNA: TGTGCCAGCAGCTACACAGGGGGCTATGGCTACACCTTC; D gene: TRBD1; clone size: many; J gene: TRBJ1-2; V gene: TRBV7-3
CDR3 protein: CASSSEGLGYGYTF; CDR3 DNA: TGTGCCAGCAGTTCCGAGGGGCTGGGCTATGGCTACACCTTC; D gene: NA; clone size: NA; J gene: TRBJ1-2; V gene: TRBV6-5
CDR3 protein: CASSLASGTGKTQYF; CDR3 DNA: TGTGCCAGCAGCTTGGCCAGCGGGACCGGGAAGACCCAGTACTTC; D gene: TRBD2; clone size: NA; J gene: TRBJ2-5; V gene: TRBV5-4
CDR3 protein: CASTGPGHSGNTIYF; CDR3 DNA: TGTGCCAGCACGGGTCCAGGGCACTCTGGAAACACCATATATTTT; D gene: NA; clone size: NA; J gene: TRBJ1-3; V gene: TRBV28
CDR3 protein: CASSLSRVSEAFF; CDR3 DNA: TGTGCCAGCAGTTTAAGCAGGGTGTCTGAAGCTTTCTTT; D gene: NA; clone size: few; J gene: TRBJ1-1; V gene: TRBV27
CDR3 protein: CASSLARVISYEQYF; CDR3 DNA: TGTGCCAGCAGTTTAGCTAGGGTAATCTCCTACGAGCAGTACTTC; D gene: NA; clone size: NA; J gene: TRBJ2-7; V gene: TRBV28
CDR3 protein: CAITSTGGGNSPLHF; CDR3 DNA: TGTGCCATCACTTCTACAGGGGGCGGGAATTCACCCCTCCACTTT; D gene: TRBD1; clone size: NA; J gene: TRBJ1-6; V gene: TRBV10-3
CDR3 protein: CASSKDRGIEAFF; CDR3 DNA: TGTGCCAGCAGCAAGGACAGGGGCATTGAAGCTTTCTTT; D gene: TRBD1; clone size: NA; J gene: TRBJ1-1; V gene: TRBV6-5
CDR3 protein: CASSYSGGRETQYF; CDR3 DNA: TGTGCCAGCAGTTACTCAGGGGGCAGGGAGACCCAGTACTTC; D gene: TRBD1; clone size: NA; J gene: TRBJ2-5; V gene: TRBV6-2/TRBV6-3
CDR3 protein: CATSSKPVTNYGYTF; CDR3 DNA: TGTGCCACCAGCAGTAAGCCCGTAACTAACTATGGCTACACCTTC; D gene: NA; clone size: NA; J gene: TRBJ1-2; V gene: TRBV15
CDR3 protein: CASSSRVQETQYF; CDR3 DNA: TGTGCCAGCAGCTCCAGGGTCCAAGAGACCCAGTACTTC; D gene: NA; clone size: NA; J gene: TRBJ2-5; V gene: TRBV7-2
CDR3 protein: CASSLMGEMAEAFF; CDR3 DNA: TGTGCCAGCAGCTTAATGGGGGAGATGGCTGAAGCTTTCTTT; D gene: NA; clone size: NA; J gene: TRBJ1-1; V gene: TRBV2
CDR3 protein: CASSLDRTGDNQPQHF; CDR3 DNA: TGTGCCAGCAGCTTAGATCGGACAGGAGACAATCAGCCCCAGCATTTT; D gene: TRBD1; clone size: NA; J gene: TRBJ1-5; V gene: TRBV7-2
CDR3 protein: CASSWAGRSGANVLTF; CDR3 DNA: TGTGCCAGCAGTTGGGCAGGCCGCTCTGGGGCCAACGTCCTGACTTTC; D gene: NA; clone size: NA; J gene: TRBJ2-6; V gene: TRBV6-5
CDR3 protein: CASSTRQGGQNIQYF; CDR3 DNA: TGTGCCAGCAGTACCCGACAGGGAGGTCAGAACATTCAGTACTTC; D gene: NA; clone size: NA; J gene: TRBJ2-4; V gene: TRBV6-5
CDR3 protein: CASSPGWTETQYF; CDR3 DNA: TGCGCCAGCAGCCCAGGGTGGACAGAGACCCAGTACTTC; D gene: NA; clone size: NA; J gene: TRBJ2-5; V gene: TRBV5-1